This is a list of T cell receptor beta chains from one sample in a study of T cell responses to AZD1222 COVID-19 vaccine. Here immunoSEQ multiplex PCR was the method, and the copy in TCRdb shows in-frame clones only, minus some. This sample yields 130,000 or so clones, of which less than 95% are seen a single time; about 7% belongs to the top ten. The sequencing here drew on peripheral blood, taken on day 0 of AZD1222 vaccination. All receptors derive from an adult in good health. The CDR3 runs from the conserved cysteine through the conserved F or W. The D gene is left open where the match is weak.

TRBV27	-	TRBJ1-5	TGTGCCAGCAGACCAATCACGGGGTCCGCGGGTCAGCCCCAGCATTTT	CASRPITGSAGQPQHF
TRBV29-1	TRBD1	TRBJ1-5	TGCAGCGCCCGTCAGGGACAGGGTACAAATCAGCCCCAGCATTTT	CSARQGQGTNQPQHF
TRBV3-1/TRBV3-2	TRBD1	TRBJ1-2	TGTGCCAGCAGGCCGAGGGGGACAGTCGGCTATGGCTACACCTTC	CASRPRGTVGYGYTF
TRBV6-2/TRBV6-3	TRBD2	TRBJ2-7	TGTGCCAGCAGTTACTCGAACGGGGGGAACTACGAGCAGTACTTC	CASSYSNGGNYEQYF
TRBV7-9	-	TRBJ2-3	TGTGCCAGCAGCTTCAGGCCGGGCGATACGCAGTATTTT	CASSFRPGDTQYF
TRBV4-1	-	TRBJ2-7	TGCGCCAGCAGCCAGGAGGCAGGGTCGTTCTACGAGCAGTACTTC	CASSQEAGSFYEQYF
TRBV6-5	TRBD1	TRBJ2-2	TGTGCCAGCAAAGACAGGGGGCGTACCGGGGAGCTGTTTTTT	CASKDRGRTGELFF
TRBV9	TRBD1	TRBJ1-1	TGTGCCAGCAGCCGAGGACAGGGGACCACTGAAGCTTTCTTT	CASSRGQGTTEAFF
TRBV4-1	-	TRBJ1-2	TGCGCCAGCAGCCTCGACAGAGACCTTAATTATGGCTACACCTTC	CASSLDRDLNYGYTF
TRBV28	TRBD2	TRBJ2-1	TGTGCCAGCAGTACAACTAGCGGGTGGGAGCAGTTCTTC	CASSTTSGWEQFF
TRBV10-1	-	TRBJ1-2	TGCGCCAGCAGACAGGTCCCCTATGGCTACACCTTC	CASRQVPYGYTF
TRBV7-9	-	TRBJ1-6	TGTGCCAGCAGCTTAGTCGAGGGAAATTCACCCCTCCACTTT	CASSLVEGNSPLHF
TRBV29-1	-	TRBJ1-2	TGCAGCGTACCTCAGACCCCAGACAGGCCCTATGGCTACACCTTC	CSVPQTPDRPYGYTF
TRBV9	-	TRBJ1-1	TGTGCCAGCAGCGTAGGTCCTGAAGCTTTCTTT	CASSVGPEAFF
TRBV3-1/TRBV3-2	-	TRBJ2-2	TGTGCCAGCAGCCAAGGAAATTCCAACACCGGGGAGCTGTTTTTT	CASSQGNSNTGELFF
TRBV7-2	TRBD1	TRBJ1-6	TGTGCCAGCAGCCGGGACAGGGGGCGGAATTCACCCCTCCACTTT	CASSRDRGRNSPLHF
TRBV19	TRBD2	TRBJ2-3	TGTGCCAGTAGTAGCGGGGGGTTGGATACGCAGTATTTT	CASSSGGLDTQYF